This entry features one T cell receptor (beta chain) sequence. This specimen comes from a study of PD-1 blockade in classical Hodgkin lymphoma. The table came from immunoSEQ multiplex PCR; TCRdb's copy has only in-frame clones and leaves some out. The repertoire consists of roughly 62,000 clones, with 88% occurring once and the leading ten covering roughly an eighth. From germline, CDR1 is SEHNR and CDR2 FQNEAQ (reference sequence). This CDR3 is 14 amino acids long. V was clipped by 4 bases and J by 6 bases, with 15 bases between them. Relapse was seen in all patients after autologous stem cell transplantation, and brentuximab vedotin exposure was variable.

The sequenced sample was peripheral blood mononuclear cells (PBMCs), obtained at baseline. The receptor was derived from a human donor with classical Hodgkin lymphoma. The chain uses TRBV7-9 and TRBJ1-2, with unresolved D. The CDR3 bases are TGTGCCAGCAGCTCCGGGGTAGTATTCAATGGCTACACCTTC. It translates to CASSSGVVFNGYTF.